The sequence of this TCR beta chain was determined in a study of human T cells and chemical hapten exposure. The ends lost 3 bases at V and 3 bases at J; junction bases unmatched: 10. CDR1 is LGHNA, CDR2 YNFKEQ, per germline. CDR3 size: 17 residues. Researchers extracted total RNA from unfractionated whole blood. TCRdb reprocessed the 5' RACE reads via MiXCR and lists one record per CDR3 protein. The sample holds 120,000 to 150,000 distinct CDR3 sequences, about 4% seen once. Study-wide results and caveats: The study found that DPC sensitization did not change TCRs above 1 in 1000 frequency.

In the case of this clonotype: Antigen: not known.

This rearrangement joins TRBV4-2 to TRBJ1-4; 7 nucleotides agree with TRBD1. The receptor's source is a female donor in good health. The CDR3 nucleotides are TGTGCCAGCAGCCACCGACATCGACAGGGACCTAATGAAAAACTGTTTTTT. This gives the protein CASSHRHRQGPNEKLFF.